The clone carrying this T cell receptor beta chain was seen at least ten times. This entry belongs to a study of CD8+CD57+ T cells in acquired aplastic anemia. With V trimmed by 10 bases and J by 0 bases, 11 bases remained unmatched. This CDR3 region has 16 residues. Germline loops: CDR1 SGDLS, CDR2 YYNGEE. The template for TCR beta VDJ and CDR3 sequence profiling was genomic DNA. Via MiXCR, TCRdb re-called the reads, giving one row per CDR3 protein. The sample yields 200,000 to 250,000 distinct CDR3 sequences, about 37% seen once. This TCR came from a human donor in good health, serving as a control. The specimen sequenced was sorted CD4+, CD8+, or CD8+CD57+ T cells (not recorded which) from PBMCs. The chain couples TRBV9 to TRBJ2-3; the match to TRBD2 covers 10 bases. In DNA form, the CDR3 reads TGTGCCGGATCAAGAGCGGGGGGGCTTAGCACAGATACGCAGTATTTT. As protein: CAGSRAGGLSTDTQYF.